This is a list of T cell receptor beta chains from one sample in a study of response to subunit inactivated influenza vaccine. TCRdb reprocessed the RT-PCR reads with MiXCR, giving one entry per CDR3 protein. The sample comprises hundreds of thousands of distinct CDR3 sequences, over 11% of which are singletons, and around 6.5% rests with the top ten. Sample: PBMCs from blood, taken approximately 15 days before vaccination. The source of these receptors is a man in his forties or fifties who received an inactivated influenza vaccine. CDR3s include the opening cysteine and the closing phenylalanine or tryptophan. A D gene is named only where the DNA matches it firmly. Size is stated for part of the rows, as once, few or many counts, or as a class when the clone is expanded.

TRBD1	TRBV9	TRBJ2-5	many	TGTGCCAGCAGCGCAGGCCACCGACAGGGGTTCCAAGAGACCCAGTACTTC	CASSAGHRQGFQETQYF
TRBD2	TRBV7-9	TRBJ2-7	.	TGTGCCAGCAGCCCTCCTAGCGGCTACGAGCAGTACTTC	CASSPPSGYEQYF
TRBD2	TRBV20-1	TRBJ2-1	few	TGCGCAGCCCTAGGAGGGGCCCTAGCGGAAGACCTAAATTACAATGAGCAGTTCTTC	CAALGGALAEDLNYNEQFF
.	TRBV10-1	TRBJ1-5	.	TGCGCCAGCAGTGATAAAGAAAAATCGGGACGGTATTTCAATCAGCCCCAGCATTTT	CASSDKEKSGRYFNQPQHF
.	TRBV11-3	TRBJ2-5	.	TGTGCCAGCAGCTCGGGCCCCTTGGGGACCCAGTACTTC	CASSSGPLGTQYF
.	TRBV7-2	TRBJ2-5	.	TGTGCCAGCAGCGCCCTACTAGGGCCTGGGTACTTC	CASSALLGPGYF
.	TRBV7-2	TRBJ2-4	.	TGTGCCAGCAGCTTAGCGGGACATAACACCAAAAACATTCAGTACTTC	CASSLAGHNTKNIQYF
.	TRBV12-3/TRBV12-4	TRBJ2-2	.	TGTGCCAGCAGCCCGCGGGGGCCGAACACCGGGGAGCTGTTTTTT	CASSPRGPNTGELFF
TRBD1	TRBV29-1	TRBJ2-5	few	TGCAGCGTTGCGACAGGGGGTTGGGAGACCCAGTACTTC	CSVATGGWETQYF
.	TRBV12-3/TRBV12-4	TRBJ2-3	many	TGTGCCAGCAGTTTTGGCGGGGGCACAGATACGCAGTATTTT	CASSFGGGTDTQYF
.	TRBV9	TRBJ2-1	few	TGTGCCAGCAGCGAACTAGCCCCGAGCTCCTACAATGAGCAGTTCTTC	CASSELAPSSYNEQFF
.	TRBV4-3	TRBJ2-1	.	TGCGCCAGCAGCCGCCCCCCCGGGACTACAGGGGGGAGTGAGCAGTTCTTC	CASSRPPGTTGGSEQFF
TRBD1	TRBV7-2	TRBJ2-5	.	TGTGCCAGCAGCTCCCCAGGGGGCCTCCCTCCAGAGACCCAGTACTTC	CASSSPGGLPPETQYF